The clone carrying this TCR beta chain was found a few times. What it binds is not known. This entry belongs to a study of post-analysis software for immune sequencing data. cDNA libraries of TCR beta carried unique molecular identifiers. Out of roughly 0.95 to 10 million T cells, about 500,000 cDNA molecules were generated. TCRdb called the PCR reads again in MiXCR, with one record for every CDR3 protein. The profile shows approximately 730,000 distinct CDR3 sequences, around 45% of them singletons. The study's findings and limits: There were five TRBV segments more frequent in patients than controls, and TRBV5-6, TRBV5-1 and TRBV20-1 were among them. Strong co-clustering by F measure was seen for same-batch samples.

Losses at the gene ends were 5 bases for V and 8 bases for J; bases not matched to a gene: 10. The CDR3 runs to 13 residues. The germline CDR1 and CDR2 sequences are DFQATT and SNEGSKA (reference sequence). This chain joins TRBV20-1 and TRBJ1-2, with 8 bases aligning to TRBD1. This receptor was identified in a girl aged 5-17 years with multiple sclerosis. Sequencing input: blood. CDR3: CSAPGQGVGGYTF. CDR3 nucleotides: TGCAGTGCTCCAGGACAGGGAGTGGGCGGCTACACCTTC.